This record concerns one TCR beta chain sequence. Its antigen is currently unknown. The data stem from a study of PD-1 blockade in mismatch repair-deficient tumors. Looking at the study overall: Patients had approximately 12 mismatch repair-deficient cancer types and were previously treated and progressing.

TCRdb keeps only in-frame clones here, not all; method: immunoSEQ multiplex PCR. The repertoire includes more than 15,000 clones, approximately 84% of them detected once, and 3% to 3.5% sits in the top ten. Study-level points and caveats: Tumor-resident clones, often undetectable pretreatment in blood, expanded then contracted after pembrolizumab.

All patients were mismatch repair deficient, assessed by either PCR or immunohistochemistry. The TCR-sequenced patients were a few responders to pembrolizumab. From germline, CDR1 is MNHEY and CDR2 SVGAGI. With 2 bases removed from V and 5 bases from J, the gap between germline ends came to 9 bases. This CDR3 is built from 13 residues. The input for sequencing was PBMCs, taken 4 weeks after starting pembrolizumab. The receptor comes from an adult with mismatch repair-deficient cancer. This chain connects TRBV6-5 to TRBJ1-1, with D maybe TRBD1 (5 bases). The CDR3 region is CASSYDSRTEAFF. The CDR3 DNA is TGTGCCAGCAGTTACGACAGTCGGACTGAAGCTTTCTTT.